The 7 T cell receptor beta chains listed next were all sequenced from one sample in a study of Tregs in tolerant kidney transplant recipients. Their antigens remain unidentified. Generated by immunoSEQ multiplex PCR, the TCRdb table keeps only in-frame clones and is missing some. The sample has tens of thousands of clones; about 95% are singletons. Specimen: Tregs from blood cultured with allogeneic cells. Receptors were obtained from a human donor in good health.

This clone was detected only once. The chain recombines TRBV10-2 with TRBJ1-1, with 7 bases that match TRBD1. CDR1 is WSHSY, CDR2 SAAADI, per germline. V was pared by 2 bases and J by 0 bases, with 9 bases of the junction left unmatched. The length of the CDR3 is 17 residues. CDR3 DNA: TGCGCCAGCAGTGAGCCGCTTACCGGGACAGTGAACACTGAAGCTTTCTTT. Translation gives CASSEPLTGTVNTEAFF.

The chain couples TRBV11-2 to TRBJ1-2; D ambiguous. Per germline, CDR1 SGHAT and CDR2 FQNNGV. Trimming removed 1 base from V and 2 bases from J, with 5 bases in between. This CDR3 has 13 residues. This chain's CDR3 is CASSLVRNYGYTF. In DNA form, the CDR3 reads TGTGCCAGCAGCTTAGTGAGGAACTATGGCTACACCTTC.

The chain uses TRBV7-9 and TRBJ2-5, with D maybe TRBD2 (6 bases). The J call may be faulty, since TRBJ2-7 better matches the DNA end. The germline V gene has CDR1 SEHNR and CDR2 FQNEAQ (reference sequence). This CDR3 has 14 amino acids. The CDR3, as DNA: TGTGCCAGCACCCCCACTAGCCTCAACTACGAGCAGTACTTC. Encoded protein: CASTPTSLNYEQYF.

This chain links TRBV19 with TRBJ1-1, with unresolved D. CDR3 length: 14 residues. The V and J ends lost 0 bases and 3 bases respectively, with 8 bases between them. Germline V gene lookup returns CDR1 LNHDA and CDR2 SQIVND (reference sequence). For the CDR3, the DNA is TGTGCCAGTAGTATAGAGGTTTCAGACACTGAAGCTTTCTTT. This encodes CASSIEVSDTEAFF.

The chain carries TRBV5-6 and TRBJ1-4; TRBD1 is a possible D gene (5 bases). The V end was cut by 2 bases, the J end by 7 bases, with 18 bases between. CDR3 length equals 16 residues. Germline V gives CDR1 SGHDT, CDR2 YYEEEE. The CDR3 sequence: CASSFGRGLIGEKLFF. The DNA for the CDR3 is TGTGCCAGCAGCTTTGGGAGGGGTCTGATCGGTGAAAAACTGTTTTTT.

This sequence joins TRBV19 and TRBJ1-3; D is unclear. The CDR3 sequence is 14 residues long. Looked up from germline, CDR1 is LNHDA and CDR2 is SQIVND (reference sequence). V was trimmed by 5 bases and J by 4 bases, leaving 12 bases between them. Here the CDR3 DNA reads TGTGCCAGTAGTCCATGGACGGGAGGAAACACCATATATTTT. It codes for CASSPWTGGNTIYF.

The chain uses TRBV7-2 and TRBJ2-7, with a possible D match to TRBD1 (6 bases). This CDR3 comprises 14 residues. V was cut by 5 bases and J by 1 base, with 12 bases left in between. CDR1 is SGHTA, CDR2 FQGNSA, per germline. The CDR3 sequence is CASSDSRGSYEQYF. The CDR3, as DNA: TGTGCCAGCAGCGACTCCAGGGGTTCCTACGAGCAGTACTTC.